This TCR beta chain stems from a study of T-cell reconstitution after alpha-beta-depleted transplantation in children. Study-wide points: Surviving recipient T cells and thymic progenitors accounted for the high day-60 TCRbeta diversity observed in some patients. At one year after transplant, newly produced T cells mostly accounted for T-cell counts and diversity.

On this clonotype itself: As yet, its antigen is unknown.

This CDR3 region has 11 residues. Trimming left V 7 bases short and J 4 bases short, with 8 bases between. From germline, CDR1 is MNHEY and CDR2 SVGAGI. Unique molecular identifiers were incorporated when the TCRbeta library was constructed. TCRdb re-derived calls from the PCR reads in MiXCR, one entry per CDR3 protein. The data show around 250,000 distinct CDR3 sequences, roughly 25% seen once. Sample: PBMCs, taken before TCRalphabeta/CD19-depleted stem cell transplant. The J gene is TRBJ2-7, the V gene TRBV6-5; D is uncertain. The source of this sequence is a girl aged 2 to 10 with Fanconi anemia, due to receive a stem cell transplant. CDR3 sequence: CASTLGYEQYF. The CDR3 DNA follows: TGTGCCAGCACCCTGGGATACGAGCAGTACTTC.